The clone carrying this T cell receptor beta chain has at least ten counts. The target antigen is unknown. The source of the sample is a study of breast tumors, draining lymph nodes, adjacent tissues. The study, taken as a whole, reports: Tumors had less TCR diversity than lymph nodes, more than nontumor tissue. Luminal-like breast cancer showed significantly higher tumor–nontumor repertoire similarity than basal-like.

The junction had 6 bases not matched to a gene; V was cut back by 4 bases and J by 7 bases. Per germline, CDR1 SEHNR and CDR2 FQNEAQ (reference sequence). This CDR3 contains 15 residues. MiXCR was run by TCRdb on the multiplex PCR reads, yielding one entry per CDR3 protein. The sample has about 180,000 distinct CDR3 sequences, 30% to 35% seen once. Axillary draining lymph nodes of breast cancer patients supplied the node samples. The chain uses TRBV7-9 and TRBJ2-1; 11 nucleotides line up with TRBD2. Sample: axillary lymph node tissue. This receptor was obtained from a female donor with breast cancer. Some clones in this sample may be carry-over from other donors' samples. The CDR3 DNA follows: TGTGCCAGCAGCTACCTAGCGGGGGGTAGTAATGAGCAGTTCTTC. It specifies CASSYLAGGSNEQFF. The full variable domain, rest sourced from reference TRBV7-9 and TRBJ2-1, is DTGVSQNPRHKITKRGQNVTFRCDPISEHNRLYWYRQTLGQGPEFLTYFQNEAQLEKSRLLSDRFSAERPKGSFSTLEIQRTEQGDSAMYLCASSYLAGGSNEQFFGPGTRLTVL.